The T cell receptor beta chain described here comes from a study of cytomegalovirus exposure and HLA in healthy donors. The study's findings and limits: A later analysis linked a missense variant in DCLRE1C to the trimming of TCR beta V and J genes. The majority of TCR sequences were rare, yet some public TCRs appeared in many donors. Versus the approximately 700-donor mean, an Asian-associated ancestry cluster reportedly showed fewer N-insertions in a later analysis.

The PCR used 60 Vbeta and 13 Jbeta primers. This table comes from immunoSEQ multiplex PCR, and its TCRdb copy is limited to in-frame clones, with some not included. The top ten hold roughly 7.6% of the sample, which has around 69,000 clones, 55% to 80% seen once. CDR3 length equals 15 residues. V trimming: 1 base; J trimming: 2 bases; junction bases outside the gene matches: 1. Germline V gene lookup returns CDR1 SEHNR and CDR2 FQNEAQ (reference sequence). As to this clone: Its antigen is currently unknown.

The material sequenced was PBMCs. The rearrangement joins TRBV7-9 to TRBJ1-5, with 8 bases that match TRBD1. The sequence came from a man in his forties in good health and CMV-seropositive. The chain's CDR3 is CASSLEGQGNQPQHF. CDR3 sequence (DNA): TGTGCCAGCAGCTTAGAGGGACAGGGCAATCAGCCCCAGCATTTT.